Presented here are 22 T cell receptor beta chains from one specimen sequenced in a study of vaccination and CD4 T cells after COVID-19. Sequencing of cultured CD4+ T cell DNA used the Oncomine TCR Beta short-read assay. TCRdb itself ran the PCR reads through MiXCR, one entry per CDR3 protein. The table records 20,000 or so distinct CDR3 sequences, less than 50% of them present only once. Treatment: approximately 9-day PBMC culture with coronavirus spike peptide pools or control peptides (ViraFEST assay). These receptors' antigens are unknown. The sample was CD4+ T cells from blood, cultured in vitro, taken after SARS-CoV-2 vaccination. The receptors were gathered from a human donor who had recovered from COVID-19.

V usage is TRBV20-1 and J usage is TRBJ2-3, with 11 bases fitting TRBD2. The CDR3 sequence is 15 residues long. Unmatched junction bases numbered 6, after V lost 1 base and J lost 6 bases. The germline V gene has CDR1 DFQATT and CDR2 SNEGSKA (reference sequence). CDR3 region: CSARGSGGAWDTQYF. The CDR3 DNA reads TGCAGTGCTAGAGGTAGCGGGGGGGCGTGGGATACGCAGTATTTT.

The chain carries TRBV12-3 or TRBV12-4 and TRBJ2-6, with D hard to call. The CDR3 spans 15 residues. V lost 1 base to trimming and J lost 0 bases, with 4 bases between them. CDR3 protein: CASSLDASGANVLTF. The DNA of the CDR3 is TGTGCCAGCAGTTTAGATGCCTCTGGGGCCAACGTCCTGACTTTC.

This clonotype has just a few counts. The rearrangement links TRBV7-9 to TRBJ1-1; no definite D call. Trimming took off 4 bases at V and 0 bases at J, with 6 bases between the two ends. Germline V CDR1 and CDR2: SEHNR, FQNEAQ (reference sequence). The CDR3 covers 13 residues. CDR3 region: CASSYTLNTEAFF. The DNA of the CDR3 is TGTGCCAGCAGCTATACCTTGAACACTGAAGCTTTCTTT.

This clonotype appeared a few times. The rearrangement joins TRBV20-1 to TRBJ1-5; D is undetermined. The CDR3 covers 13 residues. Germline CDR1 reads DFQATT; CDR2 reads SNEGSKA (reference sequence). Trimming removed 0 bases at V and 3 bases at J, with 6 bases between. The CDR3 spells CSAREGFNQPQHF. The CDR3 region has the DNA TGCAGTGCTAGAGAAGGGTTCAATCAGCCCCAGCATTTT.

The chain carries TRBV11-2 and TRBJ2-5; 8 bases match TRBD1. The V gene end was trimmed by 2 bases and the J gene end by 5 bases; junction bases not matched to a gene: 7. CDR1 and CDR2 from the germline V gene are SGHAT and FQNNGV. This CDR3 has 15 amino acids. CDR3 protein: CASSLQGAYVETQYF. The CDR3 bases are TGTGCCAGCAGCTTACAGGGGGCTTATGTGGAGACCCAGTACTTC.

This rearrangement joins TRBV20-1 to TRBJ1-1, with D possibly being TRBD1 (5 bases). The V end was cut by 3 bases, the J end by 8 bases, with 16 bases between. Germline V gene sequence: CDR1 DFQATT, CDR2 SNEGSKA (reference sequence). The CDR3 has 13 amino acids. The CDR3 DNA reads as TGCAGTGCTAGGTACAGTATTGGGACCGAAGCTTTCTTT. It is translated as CSARYSIGTEAFF.

The rearrangement links TRBV19 to TRBJ1-1; D call uncertain. CDR3 size: 15 residues. V was trimmed by 3 bases and J by 1 base, leaving 12 bases between them. Germline-derived CDR1 and CDR2 are LNHDA and SQIVND (reference sequence). The CDR3 sequence: CASSIHGTANTEAFF. DNA of the CDR3: TGTGCCAGTAGTATCCACGGAACCGCGAACACTGAAGCTTTCTTT.

The V and J genes are TRBV10-3 and TRBJ1-6; D is uncertain. Germline-derived CDR1 and CDR2 are ENHRY and SYGVKD. V shed 3 bases and J shed 5 bases, with 8 bases lying between them. The CDR3 is made up of 14 amino acids. This CDR3 reads CAISDGQNNSPLHF. DNA of the CDR3: TGTGCCATCAGTGACGGGCAGAATAATTCACCCCTCCACTTT.

A few counts support this clonotype. V usage is TRBV20-1 and J usage is TRBJ2-5; maybe TRBD1 (6 bases). The CDR3 length is 14 residues. Germline CDR1 DFQATT, CDR2 SNEGSKA (reference sequence). Trimming took off 0 bases at V and 6 bases at J, with 14 bases between the two ends. Here the CDR3 reads CSARDVTGSKTQYF. The DNA for the CDR3 is TGCAGTGCTAGAGATGTAACAGGGTCGAAGACCCAGTACTTC.

This chain uses TRBV12-3 or TRBV12-4 with TRBJ2-7; D gene unclear. V was shortened by 2 bases and J by 1 base, with 6 bases between the two germline ends. The CDR3 is 13 residues long. This chain's CDR3 is CASSLSRSYEQYF. Here the CDR3 DNA reads TGTGCCAGCAGTTTAAGCAGATCCTACGAGCAGTACTTC.

The chain employs TRBV11-2 and TRBJ2-1; 7 bases line up with TRBD2. Trimming cost V 7 bases and J 7 bases; bases outside gene matches: 10. Per germline, CDR1 SGHAT and CDR2 FQNNGV. The CDR3 loop spans 14 amino acids. The CDR3 here is CASMVGGRGNEQFF. The CDR3 DNA reads as TGTGCCAGCATGGTTGGCGGGAGAGGGAATGAGCAGTTCTTC. Full variable domain (rest looked up from reference TRBV11-2 and TRBJ2-1): EAGVAQSPRYKIIEKRQSVAFWCNPISGHATLYWYQQILGQGPKLLIQFQNNGVVDDSQLPKDRFSAERLKGVDSTLKIQPAKLEDSAVYLCASMVGGRGNEQFFGPGTRLTVL.

The chain has TRBV12-3 or TRBV12-4 and TRBJ2-1; D gene ambiguous. The CDR3 is 15 amino acids. Trimming stripped 1 base from V and 1 base from J, with 8 bases between. The CDR3 reads CASSLGAASYNEQFF. The DNA of the CDR3 is TGTGCCAGCAGTTTAGGGGCGGCATCCTACAATGAGCAGTTCTTC.

The rearrangement uses TRBV4-3 and TRBJ1-1, with D perhaps TRBD1 (6 bases). Germline CDR1 is LGHNA and CDR2 is YSLEER. V was pared by 6 bases and J by 3 bases, with 14 bases between. The CDR3 totals 14 residues. The CDR3 coding sequence is TGCGCCAGCAGGGATGGGGGGGCGGACACTGAAGCTTTCTTT. It codes for CASRDGGADTEAFF.

The J gene is TRBJ1-5, the V gene TRBV29-1; the D is unclear. V lost 7 bases and J lost 7, with 14 bases in between. This CDR3 region has 12 residues. CDR1 is SQVTM, CDR2 ANQGSEA, per germline. This CDR3 is CSDPGSGQPQHF. The CDR3 DNA is TGCAGCGACCCGGGCTCAGGACAGCCCCAGCATTTT.

This clonotype was seen a single time. The chain employs TRBV2 and TRBJ1-1; perhaps TRBD1 as D (5 bases). V shed 5 bases and J shed 5 bases, with 12 bases lying between them. CDR1 SNHLY and CDR2 FYNNEI come from the germline V gene. The CDR3 covers 13 residues. DNA for the CDR3: TGTGCCAGCAGTCCTGAGAGGACAACTGAAGCTTTCTTT. It yields the protein CASSPERTTEAFF. The whole variable domain, filled in from reference TRBV2 and TRBJ1-1, reads EPEVTQTPSHQVTQMGQEVILRCVPISNHLYFYWYRQILGQKVEFLVSFYNNEISEKSEIFDDQFSVERPDGSNFTLKIRSTKLEDSAMYFCASSPERTTEAFFGQGTRLTVV.

This clonotype was seen only a few times. The J gene is TRBJ1-6, the V gene TRBV11-1; TRBD1 matches 12 bases. The junction had 10 bases not matched to a gene; V was cut back by 5 bases and J by 11 bases. The V gene's germline CDR1 is SGHAT and CDR2 FQDESV (reference sequence). This CDR3 spans 16 amino acids. The CDR3 loop reads CASSQRGTGGRAPLHF. For the CDR3, the DNA is TGTGCCAGCAGCCAGAGGGGGACAGGGGGCCGCGCACCCCTCCACTTT.

The chain has TRBV19 and TRBJ1-2; no reliable D call. V lost 4 bases to trimming and J lost 0 bases, with 9 bases between them. The CDR3 has 14 amino acids. Germline V gene sequence: CDR1 LNHDA, CDR2 SQIVND (reference sequence). The CDR3 loop reads CASSNIRANYGYTF. DNA of the CDR3: TGTGCCAGTAGTAACATTCGAGCTAACTATGGCTACACCTTC.

CDR3 sequence (DNA): TGTGCCAGCAGCCGCCCCCCCCTTGCAGGGGGTTCGCTTGGTGAGCAGTTCTTC. It is translated as CASSRPPLAGGSLGEQFF. This rearrangement joins TRBV6-2 or TRBV6-3 to TRBJ2-1; 7 positions agree with TRBD1. The CDR3 has 18 amino acids. Germline loops: CDR1 MNHEY, CDR2 SVGEGT. V lost 6 bases to trimming and J lost 9 bases; unmatched junction nucleotides: 23.

The table lists this clonotype with a few counts. The genes are TRBV6-2 or TRBV6-3 and TRBJ1-5, with TRBD1 matching 7 bases. After removal of 6 bases from V and 5 bases from J, the junction contained 7 bases not matched to a gene. Germline V gene data show CDR1 as MNHEY and CDR2 as SVGEGT. The length of the CDR3 is 14 residues. The CDR3 DNA follows: TGTGCCAGCAGACCCGGACAGGCGGATCAGCCCCAGCATTTT. Its protein is CASRPGQADQPQHF.

This chain connects TRBV6-5 to TRBJ2-7; TRBD1 matches at 7 bases. V lost 4 bases, J lost 4 bases, and 4 bases stayed unmatched. The CDR3 has 13 residues. The V gene's germline CDR1 is MNHEY and CDR2 SVGAGI. This chain's CDR3 is CASSSVQGYEQYF. CDR3 sequence (DNA): TGTGCCAGCAGTTCCGTACAGGGGTACGAGCAGTACTTC.

The chain employs TRBV19 and TRBJ2-4; tentative D call: TRBD1 (7 bases). The V gene's germline CDR1 is LNHDA and CDR2 SQIVND (reference sequence). The ends were cut back, 5 bases at V and 10 bases at J, with 9 bases in the middle. The CDR3 contains 11 residues. The CDR3 region is CASSAGGIQYF. The CDR3 nucleotides are TGTGCCAGTAGTGCAGGGGGGATTCAGTACTTC.

V and J are TRBV6-5 and TRBJ1-3, with 9 positions matching TRBD1. The V and J ends lost 2 bases and 7 bases, in that order; junction bases with no gene match: 6. CDR1 and CDR2 (germline): MNHEY, SVGAGI. This CDR3 comprises 15 residues. The CDR3 nucleotides are TGTGCCAGCAGTTACCCCTCCGGGACAGGGAACACCATATATTTT. The encoded protein is CASSYPSGTGNTIYF.